These 15 T cell receptor beta chains were sequenced from one sample in a study of blood T cell repertoires in COVID-19. Profiling relied on immunoSEQ multiplex PCR, and the TCRdb table lists in-frame clones only, not all of them. The table lists over 350,000 clones, more than 75% of them singletons. Sequenced material: PBMCs or T cells enriched from blood (not recorded which). The receptors originated from a woman aged 30 to 39 with acute COVID-19.

The chain links TRBV6-2 or TRBV6-3 to TRBJ2-7; D might be TRBD1 (6 bases). V dropped 4 bases and J dropped 5 bases, with 18 bases sitting between them. Looked up from germline, CDR1 is MNHEY and CDR2 is SVGEGT. The CDR3 covers 15 residues. CDR3 DNA sequence: TGTGCCAGCAGTTTCTTAGGGGGTTTGTCGGACGAGCAGTACTTC. Its translation: CASSFLGGLSDEQYF.

This sequence joins TRBV5-8 and TRBJ2-1; perhaps TRBD1 as D (5 bases). Trimming stripped 4 bases from V and 4 bases from J, with 18 bases between. CDR1 is SGHTS and CDR2 is YDEGEE in the germline V gene. The CDR3 extends over 16 amino acids. CDR3 loop: CASSDPSDSQYNEQFF. Written as DNA, the CDR3 is TGTGCCAGCAGCGACCCGTCCGACAGCCAATACAATGAGCAGTTCTTC.

CDR3 sequence reads: CASSVGSGGVTDTQYF. DNA for the CDR3: TGTGCCAGCAGCGTAGGTAGCGGGGGGGTTACAGATACGCAGTATTTT. V usage is TRBV9 and J usage is TRBJ2-3; 11 positions agree with TRBD2. The trim removed 0 bases at V and 3 bases at J, leaving 3 bases unmatched. The CDR3 contains 16 residues. Per the germline V gene, CDR1 is SGDLS and CDR2 is YYNGEE. Looking up the rest from reference TRBV9 and TRBJ2-3 gives the full variable domain: DSGVTQTPKHLITATGQRVTLRCSPRSGDLSVYWYQQSLDQGLQFLIQYYNGEERAKGNILERFSAQQFPDLHSELNLSSLELGDSALYFCASSVGSGGVTDTQYFGPGTRLTVL.

This rearrangement joins TRBV2 to TRBJ1-1; D not resolved. The CDR3 runs 16 residues. CDR1 is SNHLY and CDR2 is FYNNEI in the germline V gene. The V gene lost 7 bases and the J gene lost 0 bases, with 18 bases spanning the gap. The CDR3 here is CASMEYMIRMNTEAFF. The CDR3 bases are TGTGCCAGCATGGAATATATGATCAGGATGAACACTGAAGCTTTCTTT.

This chain joins TRBV6-5 and TRBJ1-2; TRBD1 agrees at 9 bases. Per germline, CDR1 MNHEY and CDR2 SVGAGI. Trimming cost V 6 bases and J 5 bases; bases outside gene matches: 10. The CDR3 covers 15 residues. The CDR3 nucleotides read TGTGCCAGCAGAACCCCCGGGACAGGGCGGTATGGCTACACCTTC. It translates to CASRTPGTGRYGYTF.

This clone appeared a single time. This chain connects TRBV3-1 (or the pseudogene TRBV3-2) to TRBJ1-6; 7 nucleotides agree with TRBD1. This CDR3 contains 15 residues. The J segment lost 5 bases and the V segment lost 0 bases, leaving 1 base of the junction unmatched. The germline V gene encodes CDR1 LGHDT and CDR2 YNNKEL (reference sequence). The CDR3 loop is CASSQEDRDNSPLHF. The CDR3 DNA reads TGTGCCAGCAGCCAAGAAGACAGGGATAATTCACCCCTCCACTTT.

The J gene is TRBJ2-1, the V gene TRBV27, with 7 positions matching TRBD1. The CDR3 runs to 16 residues. Germline CDR1 is MNHEY and CDR2 is SMNVEV (reference sequence). V trimming: 4 bases; J trimming: 3 bases; junction bases outside the gene matches: 9. The CDR3 region has the DNA TGTGCCAGCAGTTCCCCGAGGGACAGCCGCTACAATGAGCAGTTCTTC. This encodes CASSSPRDSRYNEQFF.

V usage is TRBV2 and J usage is TRBJ1-2; D gene unclear. CDR1 is SNHLY, CDR2 FYNNEI, per germline. There are 10 residues in the CDR3. The V end lost 6 bases, the J end lost 8 bases, and 7 bases lay between the germline ends. The CDR3 bases are TGTGCCAGCAGACTCTGGGGCTACACCTTC. Amino acid sequence: CASRLWGYTF.

The chain carries TRBV5-4 and TRBJ2-5, with 11 bases identical to TRBD1. This CDR3 is 15 amino acids long. V lost 4 bases to trimming and J lost 5 bases; unmatched junction nucleotides: 7. Germline CDR1 is SGHNT and CDR2 is YYREEE (reference sequence). The CDR3 bases are TGTGCCAGCAGCCTTAGGGACAGGGGGAGGGAGACCCAGTACTTC. Amino acids: CASSLRDRGRETQYF. The entire variable domain, with the rest obtained from reference TRBV5-4 and TRBJ2-5, is as follows: ETGVTQSPTHLIKTRGQQVTLRCSSQSGHNTVSWYQQALGQGPQFIFQYYREEENGRGNFPPRFSGLQFPNYSSELNVNALELDDSALYLCASSLRDRGRETQYFGPGTRLLVL.

The J gene is TRBJ1-5, the V gene TRBV7-3; tentative D call: TRBD1 (6 bases). V was clipped by 4 bases and J by 4 bases, with 17 bases between them. Germline-derived CDR1 and CDR2 are SGHTA and FQGTGA. The CDR3 sequence is 16 residues long. For the CDR3, the DNA is TGTGCCAGCAGCTCAACCGGCTACAGGGTTAATCAGCCCCAGCATTTT. It yields the protein CASSSTGYRVNQPQHF.

This chain uses TRBV2 with TRBJ1-5; D remains unclear. V lost 6 bases and J 0 bases, leaving 12 bases between the germline ends. Germline V lookup: CDR1 SNHLY, CDR2 FYNNEI. This CDR3 comprises 15 residues. The DNA for the CDR3 is TGTGCCAGCAGGGCCGCAGACACTAGCAATCAGCCCCAGCATTTT. This translates into CASRAADTSNQPQHF.

The rearrangement links TRBV29-1 to TRBJ1-3; 8 bases align to TRBD1. V shed 7 bases and J 4 bases; nucleotides not matched to a gene: 9. The germline CDR1 and CDR2 sequences are SQVTM and ANQGSEA. CDR3 length equals 14 residues. CDR3: CSAAGGLLGNTIYF. The CDR3 DNA is TGCAGCGCCGCAGGGGGCTTACTCGGAAACACCATATATTTT.

This sequence joins TRBV7-8 and TRBJ2-5, with a tentative D call TRBD1 (7 bases). Trimming pared 5 bases from V and 7 bases from J, leaving 26 bases between. The germline V gene encodes CDR1 SGHVS and CDR2 FQNEAQ. This CDR3 spans 17 amino acids. The CDR3 loop is CASSQNWAATGRPTQYF. CDR3 nucleotides: TGTGCCAGCAGCCAAAATTGGGCGGCGACAGGGAGGCCGACCCAGTACTTC.

This chain connects TRBV5-1 to TRBJ2-7; 7 bases map to TRBD1. The CDR3 extends over 13 amino acids. Germline loops: CDR1 SGHRS, CDR2 YFSETQ. Trimming cost V 5 bases and J 7 bases; bases outside gene matches: 9. The CDR3 sequence: CASSIETGWEQYF. In nucleotides, the CDR3 is TGCGCCAGCAGTATTGAGACAGGGTGGGAGCAGTACTTC. Together with reference TRBV5-1 and TRBJ2-7, the CDR3 gives the full variable domain: KAGVTQTPRYLIKTRGQQVTLSCSPISGHRSVSWYQQTPGQGLQFLFEYFSETQRNKGNFPGRFSGRQFSNSRSEMNVSTLELGDSALYLCASSIETGWEQYFGPGTRLTVT.

The rearrangement joins TRBV6-6 to TRBJ1-5, with D possibly matching TRBD1 (5 bases). Germline V gene data show CDR1 as MNHNY and CDR2 as SVGAGI (reference sequence). The CDR3 length is 14 residues. V lost 3 bases and J 5 bases, leaving 11 bases between the germline ends. CDR3 protein: CASSYNRFDQPQHF. The CDR3 nucleotides read TGTGCCAGCAGTTATAACAGGTTTGATCAGCCCCAGCATTTT.